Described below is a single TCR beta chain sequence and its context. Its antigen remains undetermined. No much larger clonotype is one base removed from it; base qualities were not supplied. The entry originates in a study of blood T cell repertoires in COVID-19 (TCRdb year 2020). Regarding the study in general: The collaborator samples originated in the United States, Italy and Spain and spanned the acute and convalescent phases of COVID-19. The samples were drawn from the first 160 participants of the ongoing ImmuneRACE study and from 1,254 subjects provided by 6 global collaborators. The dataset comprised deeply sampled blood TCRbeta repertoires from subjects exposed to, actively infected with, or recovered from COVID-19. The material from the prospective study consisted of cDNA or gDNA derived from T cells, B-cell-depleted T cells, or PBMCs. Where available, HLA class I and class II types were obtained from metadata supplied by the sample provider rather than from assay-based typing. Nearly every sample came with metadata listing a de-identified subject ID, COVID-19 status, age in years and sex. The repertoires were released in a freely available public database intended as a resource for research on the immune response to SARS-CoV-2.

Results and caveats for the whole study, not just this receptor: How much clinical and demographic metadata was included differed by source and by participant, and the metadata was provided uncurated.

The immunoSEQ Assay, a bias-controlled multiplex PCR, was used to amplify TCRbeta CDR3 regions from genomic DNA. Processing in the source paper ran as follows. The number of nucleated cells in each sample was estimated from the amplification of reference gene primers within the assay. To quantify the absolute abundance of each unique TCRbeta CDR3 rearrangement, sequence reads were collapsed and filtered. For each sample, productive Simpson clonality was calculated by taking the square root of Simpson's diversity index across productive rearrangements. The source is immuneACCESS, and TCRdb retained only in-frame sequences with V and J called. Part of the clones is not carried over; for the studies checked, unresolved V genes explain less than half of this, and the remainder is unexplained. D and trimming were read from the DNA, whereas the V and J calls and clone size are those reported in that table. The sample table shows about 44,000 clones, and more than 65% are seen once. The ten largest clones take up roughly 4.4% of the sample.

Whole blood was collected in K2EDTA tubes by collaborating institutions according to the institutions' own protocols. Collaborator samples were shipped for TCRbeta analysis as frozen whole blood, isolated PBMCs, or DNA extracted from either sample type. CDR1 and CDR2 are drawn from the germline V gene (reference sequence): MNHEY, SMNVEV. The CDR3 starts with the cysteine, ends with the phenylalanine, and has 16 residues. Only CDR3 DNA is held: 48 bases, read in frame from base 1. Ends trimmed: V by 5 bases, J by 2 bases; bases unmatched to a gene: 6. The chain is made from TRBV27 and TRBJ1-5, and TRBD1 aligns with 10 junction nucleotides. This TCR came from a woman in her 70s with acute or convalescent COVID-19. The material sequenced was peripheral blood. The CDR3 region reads CASSPGDRGGNQPQHF. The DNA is TGTGCCAGCAGTCCTGGGGACAGGGGCGGCAATCAGCCCCAGCATTTT.